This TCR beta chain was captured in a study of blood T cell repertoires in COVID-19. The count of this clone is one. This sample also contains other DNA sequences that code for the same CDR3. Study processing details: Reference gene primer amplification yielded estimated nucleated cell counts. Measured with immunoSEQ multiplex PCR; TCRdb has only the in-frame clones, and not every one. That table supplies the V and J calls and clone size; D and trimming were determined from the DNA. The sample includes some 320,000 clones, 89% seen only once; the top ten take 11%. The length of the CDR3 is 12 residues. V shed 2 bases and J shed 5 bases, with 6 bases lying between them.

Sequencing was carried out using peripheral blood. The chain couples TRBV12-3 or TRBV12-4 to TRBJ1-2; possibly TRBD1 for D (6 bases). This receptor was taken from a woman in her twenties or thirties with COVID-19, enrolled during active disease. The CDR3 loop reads CASSLQGYGYTF. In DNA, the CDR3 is TGTGCCAGCAGTTTACAGGGGTATGGCTACACCTTC.